This TCR beta chain was observed in a study of TIL therapy for anti-PD-1-resistant metastatic lung cancer. Study at large: A few tumors were EGFR-mutant and two were ALK-rearranged. Tumors carried a median roughly 1.5 non-synonymous mutations per megabase.

As regards this clone: The antigen remains unidentified.

The libraries were made with immunoSEQ v3. Libraries were sequenced to 2 million to 2.5 million read pairs (survey) or roughly 5-6 million (deep). Some clones are missing from TCRdb's copy, which holds only in-frame ones; the method was immunoSEQ multiplex PCR. Of some 10,000 clones listed, approximately 60% were seen once; the top ten hold over 9%. Broader study findings: The cohort had more treatment-naive, never-smoker and oncogene-addicted patients than typical.

The time point is: pre-treatment sample, taken before nivolumab and TIL therapy. The tumor samples were excised metastases, mostly pleural nodules or supraclavicular lymph nodes. J gave up 8 bases and V 6 bases, and 7 bases lay outside the gene matches. Germline values: CDR1 MNHNS, CDR2 SASEGT. The CDR3 loop spans 13 amino acids. The sequence came from a person aged 25 to 85 with non-small cell lung cancer. Sequencing used tumor tissue, obtained at baseline. The chain combines TRBV6-1 with TRBJ1-2; 9 bases are a match to TRBD1. CDR3 protein: CASSPGQGRGYTF. CDR3 nucleotides: TGTGCCAGCAGCCCGGGACAGGGTCGAGGCTACACCTTC.